This T cell receptor (beta chain) was sequenced for a study of blood T cell repertoires in COVID-19. The CDR3 runs 13 residues. V was shortened by 5 bases and J by 2 bases, with 9 bases between the two germline ends. This table comes from immunoSEQ multiplex PCR, and its TCRdb copy is limited to in-frame clones, with some not included. The sample has approximately 300,000 clones, 90% to 95% seen once; the top ten hold almost 4%. The age range of participants was about 18 to 95 years, with residence in about two dozen US areas. The clonotype comes from a woman younger than 45 who had been exposed to COVID-19. The specimen was PBMCs or T cells enriched from blood (not recorded which). V and J are TRBV12-3 or TRBV12-4 and TRBJ2-5, with D perhaps TRBD1 (5 bases). CDR3 coding DNA: TGTGCCAGCAGTGGACAACAACAAGAGACCCAGTACTTC. This sequence encodes CASSGQQQETQYF.